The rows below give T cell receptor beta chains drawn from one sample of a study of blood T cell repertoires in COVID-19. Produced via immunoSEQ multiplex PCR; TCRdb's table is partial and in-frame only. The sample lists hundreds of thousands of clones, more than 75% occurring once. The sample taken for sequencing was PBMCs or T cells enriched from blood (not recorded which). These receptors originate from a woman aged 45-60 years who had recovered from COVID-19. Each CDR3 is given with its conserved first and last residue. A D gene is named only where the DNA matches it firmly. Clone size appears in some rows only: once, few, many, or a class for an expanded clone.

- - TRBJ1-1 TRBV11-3 CASSSSFAGEAFF TGTGCCAGCAGCTCCTCCTTCGCGGGGGAAGCTTTCTTT
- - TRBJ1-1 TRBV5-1 CASSLAFSGLNTEAFF TGCGCCAGCAGCTTGGCCTTTTCTGGGCTGAACACTGAAGCTTTCTTT
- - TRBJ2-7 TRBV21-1 CASRIRDSTYEQYF TGTGCCAGCAGGATCCGGGACAGTACCTACGAGCAGTACTTC
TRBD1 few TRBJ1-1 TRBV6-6 CASSFEDRKNTEAFF TGTGCCAGCAGTTTTGAGGACAGGAAGAACACTGAAGCTTTCTTT
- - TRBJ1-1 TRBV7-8 CASSLVRGGAYEAFF TGTGCCAGCAGCTTAGTAAGGGGCGGCGCGTATGAAGCTTTCTTT
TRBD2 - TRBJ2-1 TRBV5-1 CASSLIAGTNEQFF TGCGCCAGCAGCTTAATAGCGGGGACGAATGAGCAGTTCTTC
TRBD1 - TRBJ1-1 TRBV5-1 CASSRTGYTEAFF TGCGCCAGCAGCAGGACAGGGTATACTGAAGCTTTCTTT
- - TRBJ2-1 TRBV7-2 CASSSARGLHNEQFF TGTGCCAGCAGCTCAGCGAGGGGACTTCACAATGAGCAGTTCTTC
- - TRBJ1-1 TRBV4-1 CASSQVSGYTEAFF TGCGCCAGCAGCCAAGTTTCCGGTTACACTGAAGCTTTCTTT
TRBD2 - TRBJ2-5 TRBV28 CASSPLGREEETQYF TGTGCCAGCAGCCCCCTGGGGAGGGAGGAGGAGACCCAGTACTTC
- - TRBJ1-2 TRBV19 CASNGAGPNYGYTF TGTGCCAGTAATGGGGCAGGGCCAAACTATGGCTACACCTTC
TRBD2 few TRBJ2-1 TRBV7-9 CASSTSHGASGGVSNEQFF TGTGCCAGCAGCACCTCGCACGGCGCTAGCGGGGGGGTTTCCAATGAGCAGTTCTTC
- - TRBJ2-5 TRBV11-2 CASSLELLEGETQYF TGTGCCAGCAGCTTAGAGCTACTAGAGGGAGAGACCCAGTACTTC
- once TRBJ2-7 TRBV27 CASSALGGEEQYF TGTGCCAGCAGCGCTCTTGGCGGGGAGGAGCAGTACTTC
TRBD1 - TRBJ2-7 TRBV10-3 CAISDGTGIFEQYF TGTGCCATCAGTGACGGGACAGGGATTTTCGAGCAGTACTTC
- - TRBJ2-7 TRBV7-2 CASRKTSSYEQYF TGTGCCAGCAGGAAGACTAGCTCCTACGAGCAGTACTTC
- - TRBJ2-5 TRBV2 CASRPPDRPFETQYF TGTGCCAGCAGACCTCCGGACAGACCTTTTGAGACCCAGTACTTC
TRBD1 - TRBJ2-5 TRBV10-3 CAISGSGTGVLTETQYF TGTGCCATCAGTGGCTCCGGGACAGGGGTTCTGACGGAGACCCAGTACTTC
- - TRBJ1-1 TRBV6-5 CASSKGTPIAAFF TGTGCCAGCAGTAAGGGGACTCCTATTGCAGCTTTCTTT
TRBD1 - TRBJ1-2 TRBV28 CASKDRGYGYTF TGTGCCAGCAAAGACAGGGGATATGGCTACACCTTC
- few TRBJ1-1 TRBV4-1 CASSTYNEAFF TGCGCCAGCAGCACCTATAATGAAGCTTTCTTT
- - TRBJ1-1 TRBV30 CAWSMSSLMNTEAFF TGTGCCTGGAGTATGTCGTCTCTTATGAACACTGAAGCTTTCTTT
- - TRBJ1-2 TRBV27 CASSPYIPRTGIYGYTF TGTGCCAGCAGTCCATATATTCCCCGAACAGGCATCTATGGCTACACCTTC
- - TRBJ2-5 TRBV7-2 CASTVQSGSGETQYF TGTGCCAGCACCGTTCAATCAGGGTCTGGAGAGACCCAGTACTTC
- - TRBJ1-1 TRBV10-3 CAISSLLGSHTEAFF TGTGCCATCAGTTCCCTCCTGGGGAGTCACACTGAAGCTTTCTTT
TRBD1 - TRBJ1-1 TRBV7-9 CASSPTTGWVTEAFF TGTGCCAGCAGCCCAACGACAGGGTGGGTAACTGAAGCTTTCTTT
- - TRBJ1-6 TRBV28 CASAGAQRNSPLHF TGTGCCAGCGCCGGAGCACAACGTAATTCACCCCTCCACTTT
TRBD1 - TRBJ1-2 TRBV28 CASSLGARQGGARGYTF TGTGCCAGCAGTTTAGGAGCCAGACAGGGGGGGGCGCGAGGCTACACCTTC
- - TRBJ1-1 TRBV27 CASTTLWAGSHRNTEAFF TGTGCCAGCACTACTTTATGGGCGGGATCCCACAGGAACACTGAAGCTTTCTTT
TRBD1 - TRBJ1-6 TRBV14 CASSARTGGSYNSPLHF TGTGCCAGCAGCGCCCGGACAGGGGGCTCCTATAATTCACCCCTCCACTTT
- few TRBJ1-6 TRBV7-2 CASSPFHFGSPLHF TGTGCCAGCAGCCCGTTCCACTTCGGTTCACCCCTCCACTTT
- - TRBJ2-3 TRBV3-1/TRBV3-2 CASSQEGGAGDTQYF TGTGCCAGCAGCCAAGAAGGTGGGGCAGGAGATACGCAGTATTTT
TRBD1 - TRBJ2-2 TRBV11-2 CASSPITGDNTGELFF TGTGCCAGCAGCCCGATAACAGGGGATAACACCGGGGAGCTGTTTTTT
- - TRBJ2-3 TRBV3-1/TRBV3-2 CASSPRAGADTQYF TGTGCCAGCAGCCCTCGAGCTGGTGCAGATACGCAGTATTTT
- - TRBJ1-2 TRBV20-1 CSASIVLGGFIYGYTF TGCAGTGCTAGTATCGTTCTAGGGGGTTTTATCTATGGCTACACCTTC
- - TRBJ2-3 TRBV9 CASSVASQADTQYF TGTGCCAGCAGCGTAGCCTCCCAGGCGGATACGCAGTATTTT